Below, 8 T cell receptor beta chains from the same sample are listed, as sequenced in a study of T cells expressing NK-cell markers (dated by TCRdb to about 2020). The library was made by 5' RACE. Sequencing relied on an Illumina HiSeq 2000. TCRdb reprocessed the reads; each CDR3 protein sequence makes one entry, and DNA is unavailable. This sample's records show 150,000 to 200,000 distinct CDR3 sequences. Of the sample, 20% to 25% is held by the ten largest clones. Specimen: blood T cells: a sorted CD56 or NKG2C T cell subset, CD4+ or CD8+ T cells, or bulk PBMC T cells (not recorded which). These receptor sequences come from a man aged 18 to 69 in good health.

The chain uses TRBV7-9 and TRBJ2-5. This CDR3 region has 14 residues. Germline CDR1 SEHNR, CDR2 FQNEAQ (reference sequence). CDR3 sequence reads: CASSQRWGKETQYF.

The V gene is TRBV19, the J gene TRBJ1-1; TCRdb gives TRBD1 as the D gene, but with no DNA this cannot be confirmed. There are 15 residues in the CDR3. Germline V lookup: CDR1 LNHDA, CDR2 SQIVND (reference sequence). CDR3 residues: CASSIWGEVNTEAFF.

V and J are TRBV6-1 and TRBJ2-7; TCRdb reports TRBD1, a call that lacks DNA to check it against. The CDR3 loop spans 14 amino acids. Germline-derived CDR1 and CDR2 are MNHNS and SASEGT. The CDR3 here is CASRLPQGHDEQYF.

The V call is TRBV7-9, the J call TRBJ2-2. The germline V gene encodes CDR1 SEHNR and CDR2 FQNEAQ (reference sequence). This CDR3 comprises 15 residues. CDR3 sequence: CASSSPGGNTGELFF.

The chain is built from TRBV3-1 and TRBJ2-1; TCRdb designates TRBD2, a call that cannot be tested without DNA. Per the germline V gene, CDR1 is LGHDT and CDR2 is YNNKEL (reference sequence). This CDR3 comprises 19 residues. CDR3 protein: CASSQDSSGTYSSYNEQFF.

This chain connects TRBV9 to TRBJ2-1. Germline V gives CDR1 SGDLS, CDR2 YYNGEE. This CDR3 contains 13 residues. The CDR3 here is CASSSHRDNEQFF.

The chain employs TRBV27 and TRBJ2-7. From germline, CDR1 is MNHEY and CDR2 SMNVEV (reference sequence). This CDR3 spans 15 amino acids. The CDR3 region is CASSLNGYSSYEQYF.

The rearrangement links TRBV5-1 to TRBJ2-7; TCRdb's assignment of TRBD2 cannot be checked, as there is no DNA. The V gene's germline CDR1 is SGHRS and CDR2 YFSETQ. This CDR3 is built from 15 residues. CDR3 loop: CASSLKRGVPYEQYF.